These 22 T cell receptor beta chains came from one sample sequenced in a study of cytotoxic CD8 clonotypes in ibrutinib-treated CLL. TCRdb's copy holds only in-frame clones and misses some; the assay was immunoSEQ multiplex PCR. The data hold about 49,000 clones, with 60% to 80% observed a single time. The sequenced sample was PBMCs, obtained after 12 months of ibrutinib treatment. The receptors derive from a human donor with chronic lymphocytic leukemia.

This chain uses TRBV9 with TRBJ1-2; D is perhaps TRBD1 (5 bases). Germline CDR1 reads SGDLS; CDR2 reads YYNGEE. The CDR3 runs to 14 residues. V lost 0 bases and J lost 5, with 11 bases in between. The CDR3 sequence is CASSVGGKKYGYTF. CDR3 nucleotides: TGTGCCAGCAGCGTAGGGGGGAAGAAGTATGGCTACACCTTC. The full variable domain, with the rest looked up from reference TRBV9 and TRBJ1-2, is DSGVTQTPKHLITATGQRVTLRCSPRSGDLSVYWYQQSLDQGLQFLIQYYNGEERAKGNILERFSAQQFPDLHSELNLSSLELGDSALYFCASSVGGKKYGYTFGSGTRLTVV.

The rearrangement links TRBV4-1 to TRBJ2-7; a weak D match, TRBD2 (5 bases). The germline V and J ends were trimmed by 4 bases and 2 bases, with 15 bases remaining between them. The CDR3 runs 15 residues. Germline V gene data show CDR1 as MGHRA and CDR2 as YSYEKL. The CDR3 sequence: CASSPSFGGPYEQYF. DNA for the CDR3: TGCGCCAGCAGCCCCTCGTTTGGAGGCCCCTACGAGCAGTACTTC.

The V gene is TRBV18, the J gene TRBJ2-7; 7 bases match TRBD1. The CDR3 runs 13 residues. After removal of 6 bases from V and 6 bases from J, the junction contained 8 bases not matched to a gene. CDR1 is KGHSH, CDR2 LQKENI, per germline. This CDR3 is CASSEITGAEQYF. The CDR3 nucleotides are TGTGCCAGCTCCGAGATAACAGGGGCCGAGCAGTACTTC.

The chain combines TRBV5-1 with TRBJ1-2, with D perhaps TRBD1 (6 bases). V lost 0 bases and J lost 6, with 12 bases in between. Germline V gene data show CDR1 as SGHRS and CDR2 as YFSETQ. This CDR3 has 14 amino acids. CDR3 coding DNA: TGCGCCAGCAGCTTGGAGGGTCAGGGGAATGGCTACACCTTC. Translated, it gives CASSLEGQGNGYTF.

This clone was detected a few times. V gene TRBV6-1 combines with J gene TRBJ1-4; D is perhaps TRBD1 (6 bases). V was pared by 3 bases and J by 6 bases, with 8 bases between. CDR1 is MNHNS, CDR2 SASEGT, per germline. This CDR3 region has 13 residues. DNA for the CDR3: TGTGCCAGCAGTGAGGACAGTCATGAAAAACTGTTTTTT. As protein: CASSEDSHEKLFF.

The V and J genes are TRBV10-2 and TRBJ1-3; D gene ambiguous. Germline V gene data show CDR1 as WSHSY and CDR2 as SAAADI. This CDR3 is 14 amino acids long. Between the trimmed V and J ends, which lost 3 bases and 0 bases, there was a span of 6 bases. The CDR3 region is CASSEVNSGNTIYF. Here the CDR3 DNA reads TGCGCCAGCAGTGAAGTGAACTCTGGAAACACCATATATTTT.

The CDR3 DNA sequence: TGTGCCTGGAGACGACTGAGCTCTGGAAACACCATATATTTT. It yields the protein CAWRRLSSGNTIYF. The chain employs TRBV30 and TRBJ1-3; D uncertain. The CDR3 is made up of 14 amino acids. Germline V gene sequence: CDR1 GTSNPN, CDR2 SVGIG (reference sequence). Trimming left V 3 bases short and J 0 bases short, with 9 bases between.

This sequence joins TRBV28 and TRBJ2-7; the D is unclear. CDR1 is MDHEN, CDR2 SYDVKM, per germline. V gave up 3 bases and J gave up 4 bases, with 16 bases separating them. CDR3 length: 15 residues. CDR3 amino acids: CASSFSKSPLYEQYF. The CDR3 region has the DNA TGTGCCAGCAGTTTTTCAAAATCCCCATTATACGAGCAGTACTTC.

V and J are TRBV19 and TRBJ1-1; D is unclear. Per germline, CDR1 LNHDA and CDR2 SQIVND (reference sequence). CDR3 length equals 15 residues. V shed 2 bases and J shed 1 base, with 11 bases lying between them. The CDR3 loop reads CASSITGFTNTEAFF. The CDR3 DNA reads as TGTGCCAGTAGTATAACGGGGTTTACGAACACTGAAGCTTTCTTT. The variable domain in full, with the rest retrieved from reference TRBV19 and TRBJ1-1, is DGGITQSPKYLFRKEGQNVTLSCEQNLNHDAMYWYRQDPGQGLRLIYYSQIVNDFQKGDIAEGYSVSREKKESFPLTVTSAQKNPTAFYLCASSITGFTNTEAFFGQGTRLTVV.

The V and J genes are TRBV5-4 and TRBJ1-2; D is unclear. Per the germline V gene, CDR1 is SGHNT and CDR2 is YYREEE (reference sequence). The CDR3 loop spans 14 amino acids. V was clipped by 0 bases and J by 0 bases, with 6 bases between them. CDR3 protein: CASSLVGTNYGYTF. Written as DNA, the CDR3 is TGTGCCAGCAGCTTGGTGGGAACTAACTATGGCTACACCTTC. Based on the CDR3 plus reference TRBV5-4 and TRBJ1-2, the full variable domain is ETGVTQSPTHLIKTRGQQVTLRCSSQSGHNTVSWYQQALGQGPQFIFQYYREEENGRGNFPPRFSGLQFPNYSSELNVNALELDDSALYLCASSLVGTNYGYTFGSGTRLTVV.

This chain connects TRBV9 to TRBJ2-5; TRBD2 agrees at 10 bases. The CDR3 contains 18 residues. Germline trimming cut 3 bases from V and 1 base from J; bases unmatched to any gene: 12. Germline V CDR1 and CDR2: SGDLS, YYNGEE. Written as DNA, the CDR3 is TGTGCCAGCAGCGCCGGGGCTAGCGGGGGCCCGGGCCAAGAGACCCAGTACTTC. Protein sequence: CASSAGASGGPGQETQYF.

A few counts support this clone. The chain links TRBV6-6 to TRBJ1-5; TRBD1 agrees at 11 bases. The CDR3 contains 14 residues. Germline-derived CDR1 and CDR2 are MNHNY and SVGAGI (reference sequence). With 5 bases clipped from V and 11 bases from J, the junction kept 8 bases outside the gene matches. The CDR3 loop is CASSPGQGGGAQHF. The CDR3 bases are TGTGCCAGCAGTCCGGGACAGGGGGGTGGCGCCCAGCATTTT.

V usage is TRBV29-1 and J usage is TRBJ2-7, with 9 nucleotides matching TRBD1. The ends lost 3 bases at V and 3 bases at J; junction bases unmatched: 3. The CDR3 totals 13 residues. Germline values: CDR1 SQVTM, CDR2 ANQGSEA. CDR3: CSVDGQGNYEQYF. CDR3 DNA: TGCAGCGTTGACGGACAGGGGAACTACGAGCAGTACTTC.

The chain uses TRBV10-3 and TRBJ2-2, with 9 bases identical to TRBD1. The CDR3 contains 15 residues. The germline V gene encodes CDR1 ENHRY and CDR2 SYGVKD. J gave up 7 bases and V 6 bases, and 9 bases lay outside the gene matches. CDR3 coding DNA: TGTGCCATCAGACCGGGACAGGGCTTTATCGGGGAGCTGTTTTTT. Amino acid sequence: CAIRPGQGFIGELFF.

The V and J genes are TRBV7-9 and TRBJ1-6, with D hard to call. Germline lookup yields CDR1 SEHNR and CDR2 FQNEAQ (reference sequence). Trimming took 6 bases from V and 0 from J, leaving 15 bases between them. This CDR3 contains 17 residues. The CDR3 region is CASSPSWGSSYNSPLHF. DNA for the CDR3: TGTGCCAGCAGTCCCTCATGGGGATCCTCCTATAATTCACCCCTCCACTTT.

The CDR3 sequence: CAWSDRDKLFF. CDR3 DNA sequence: TGTGCCTGGAGTGACAGGGATAAACTGTTTTTT. This chain uses TRBV30 with TRBJ1-4, with D possibly matching TRBD1 (6 bases). V shed 1 base and J shed 11 bases, with 8 bases lying between them. Germline-derived CDR1 and CDR2 are GTSNPN and SVGIG (reference sequence). The CDR3 extends over 11 amino acids.

This chain links TRBV15 with TRBJ2-1, with 8 bases identical to TRBD1. V gave up 2 bases and J gave up 8 bases; unmatched junction bases: 14. This CDR3 contains 17 residues. Germline V gene data show CDR1 as LNHNV and CDR2 as YYDKDF (reference sequence). In nucleotides, the CDR3 is TGTGCCACCAGCAGACCTCCTTGGGACAGGAGTTGGGATGAGCAGTTCTTC. This codes for CATSRPPWDRSWDEQFF.

This clone has a handful of counts. V usage is TRBV25-1 and J usage is TRBJ1-2; 9 nucleotides agree with TRBD1. This CDR3 comprises 15 residues. Germline lookup yields CDR1 MGHDK and CDR2 SYGVNS. Unmatched junction bases numbered 1, after V lost 2 bases and J lost 0 bases. This CDR3 is CASSERQGANYGYTF. The CDR3 DNA reads as TGTGCCAGCAGTGAAAGACAGGGGGCTAACTATGGCTACACCTTC.

This clone has a handful of counts. The chain is built from TRBV19 and TRBJ2-1; unclear D gene. This CDR3 comprises 11 residues. Germline V gene data show CDR1 as LNHDA and CDR2 as SQIVND (reference sequence). V gave up 7 bases and J gave up 5 bases, with 6 bases separating them. CDR3 DNA sequence: TGTGCCAGTACAGCTAACAATGAGCAGTTCTTC. It codes for CASTANNEQFF.

This clone appeared once. This chain links TRBV7-9 with TRBJ1-4; no clear D gene. The CDR3 has 13 amino acids. The V and J ends lost 2 bases and 10 bases respectively, with 11 bases between them. Germline V gives CDR1 SEHNR, CDR2 FQNEAQ (reference sequence). The CDR3 sequence is CASSLKLGGKLFF. The CDR3 bases are TGTGCCAGCAGCTTAAAACTCGGTGGAAAACTGTTTTTT.

Only a few counts were recorded for this clone. The chain recombines TRBV27 with TRBJ1-5; 8 positions agree with TRBD1. The junction had 5 bases not matched to a gene; V was cut back by 5 bases and J by 5 bases. This CDR3 has 14 amino acids. CDR1 and CDR2 (germline): MNHEY, SMNVEV (reference sequence). CDR3 coding DNA: TGTGCCAGCAGTAGGGACAGGACGCATCAGCCCCAGCATTTT. This sequence encodes CASSRDRTHQPQHF.

V and J are TRBV19 and TRBJ1-5; tentative D call: TRBD1 (5 bases). The V and J ends lost 5 bases and 2 bases respectively, with 10 bases between them. Germline assignment: CDR1 LNHDA and CDR2 SQIVND (reference sequence). The CDR3 loop spans 14 amino acids. The DNA for the CDR3 is TGTGCCAGTAGTGGGGTAGGGGGCAATCAGCCCCAGCATTTT. It is translated as CASSGVGGNQPQHF.